This T cell receptor (beta chain) appears in the sequencing data of a study of blood T cell repertoires in COVID-19. For the study at large: The United States, Italy and Spain supplied acute and convalescent COVID-19 samples. T cells, B-cell-depleted T cells, or PBMCs provided the cDNA or gDNA that served as material.

Original handling: Scientists estimated how many nucleated cells there were by amplifying reference gene primers. Profiling relied on immunoSEQ multiplex PCR, and the TCRdb table lists in-frame clones only, not all of them. V and J calls and clone size are as listed in that table; D and trimming were resolved from the DNA. This table holds about 220,000 clones, around 84% found once. This CDR3 region has 14 residues. Trimming took 3 bases from V and 7 from J, leaving 16 bases between them. Germline CDR1 GTSNPN, CDR2 SVGIG (reference sequence). V usage is TRBV30 and J usage is TRBJ1-5; D is undetermined. The TCR originated in a man aged 30 to 39 with active or convalescent COVID-19. The sample taken for sequencing was peripheral blood. CDR3 nucleotides: TGTGCCTGGAGGGGAACGGGTCGGGGACAGCCCCAGCATTTT. It specifies CAWRGTGRGQPQHF.